This entry concerns a single T cell receptor beta chain. The data were obtained in a study of blood T cell repertoires in COVID-19. Study context: PBMCs, B-cell-depleted T cells, or T cells were the source of the cDNA or gDNA that made up the material.

The V gene end was trimmed by 7 bases and the J gene end by 1 base; junction bases not matched to a gene: 7. This CDR3 has 14 residues. Per germline, CDR1 MDHEN and CDR2 SYDVKM. In the original analysis: Estimates of nucleated cell counts were drawn from the amplification of reference gene primers. Profiling relied on immunoSEQ multiplex PCR, and the TCRdb table lists in-frame clones only, not all of them. D and trimming were read from the DNA, whereas the V and J calls and clone size are those reported in that table. The repertoire holds tens of thousands of clones, with 65% to 80% as singletons. The clonotype comes from a human donor in a cohort sampled during active COVID-19. V usage is TRBV28 and J usage is TRBJ2-7; 7 bases fit TRBD1. Sequencing used peripheral blood. The CDR3 bases are TGTGCCAGCATCGACAGGGTTCGGTCCTACGAGCAGTACTTC. It translates to CASIDRVRSYEQYF.